Shown below are 11 T cell receptor beta chains from a single sample sequenced in a study of T cell changes during pregnancy in multiple sclerosis. The method was immunoSEQ multiplex PCR; TCRdb's version includes in-frame clones alone and lacks a portion of them. The table has about 61,000 clones, around 90% seen once; the top ten hold 3.3%. The source was peripheral blood, collected in the first trimester of pregnancy. The receptors originated from a female donor in good health, enrolled as a control in a pregnancy study.

This clone showed up just once. The chain has TRBV12-1 and TRBJ2-7; the table gives TRBD2 as D, unverified against the DNA. TRBV12-1 is reported as a pseudogene. The CDR3 consists of 13 residues. The CDR3 DNA follows: TGTGCCAGCAGCGAGCGGCCCCCCTACGAGCAGTACTTC. Encoded protein: CASSERPPYEQYF.

The sample holds one count of this clone. J is TRBJ2-5 and V is TRBV7-2, with 13 bases that match TRBD2. CDR3 length: 16 residues. Germline CDR1 SGHTA, CDR2 FQGNSA. Germline trimming cut 2 bases from V and 4 bases from J; bases unmatched to any gene: 4. In DNA, the CDR3 is TGTGCCAGCAGCTTAAGGACTAGCGGGAGAGGAGAGACCCAGTACTTC. Protein: CASSLRTSGRGETQYF.

This sequence joins TRBV18 and TRBJ1-2; TRBD1 matches at 9 bases. The CDR3 covers 13 residues. CDR1 is KGHSH, CDR2 LQKENI, per germline. The trim removed 2 bases at V and 6 bases at J, leaving 1 base unmatched. The CDR3 DNA reads TGTGCCAGCTCACCAGGGACAGGGAATGGCTACACCTTC. As protein: CASSPGTGNGYTF.

The V call is TRBV9, the J call TRBJ2-1, with 8 bases matching TRBD2. Germline CDR1 reads SGDLS; CDR2 reads YYNGEE. The CDR3 extends over 16 amino acids. J gave up 3 bases and V 3 bases, and 8 bases lay outside the gene matches. Written as DNA, the CDR3 is TGTGCCAGCAGCGGAGGCTTAGCGGGGTTCTACAATGAGCAGTTCTTC. This translates into CASSGGLAGFYNEQFF.

The V gene is TRBV5-1, the J gene TRBJ2-7; 9 bases fit TRBD1. The germline V gene has CDR1 SGHRS and CDR2 YFSETQ. V shed 3 bases, J shed 5 bases, and the junction held 9 bases outside the gene matches. This CDR3 has 15 amino acids. The DNA for the CDR3 is TGCGCCAGCAGCTACCTACAGGGGGCAGGTAACGAGCAGTACTTC. Protein product: CASSYLQGAGNEQYF.

V is TRBV2 and J is TRBJ2-1, with D maybe TRBD2 (6 bases). The CDR3 contains 12 residues. With 8 bases removed from V and 13 bases from J, the gap between germline ends came to 18 bases. Looked up from germline, CDR1 is SNHLY and CDR2 is FYNNEI. CDR3 loop: CASAIPGLDQFF. In nucleotides, the CDR3 is TGTGCCAGCGCTATACCGGGACTGGACCAGTTCTTC.

V usage is TRBV5-4 and J usage is TRBJ2-1; weak D call: TRBD2 (5 bases). V was pared by 3 bases and J by 0 bases, with 7 bases between. Germline values: CDR1 SGHNT, CDR2 YYREEE (reference sequence). The CDR3 sequence is 14 residues long. The CDR3 nucleotides read TGTGCCAGCAGCTCGGGAAACTCCTACAATGAGCAGTTCTTC. Translated: CASSSGNSYNEQFF.

CDR3 region: CATSRSRQGNNSPLHF. The CDR3 DNA follows: TGTGCCACCAGCAGATCCCGACAGGGGAATAATTCACCCCTCCACTTT. The chain employs TRBV15 and TRBJ1-6, with 8 bases lining up with TRBD1. The CDR3 extends over 16 amino acids. The V gene's germline CDR1 is LNHNV and CDR2 YYDKDF (reference sequence). V shed 2 bases, J shed 5 bases, and the junction held 5 bases outside the gene matches.

The rearrangement links TRBV9 to TRBJ1-1; 7 nucleotides agree with TRBD1. The V gene's germline CDR1 is SGDLS and CDR2 YYNGEE. The CDR3 runs 14 residues. With V trimmed by 6 bases and J by 0 bases, 5 bases remained unmatched. The CDR3 protein is CASNSGQMNTEAFF. The CDR3 DNA reads as TGTGCCAGCAATTCGGGACAGATGAACACTGAAGCTTTCTTT.

The CDR3 protein is CASRPDFYGYTF. CDR3 DNA: TGTGCCAGCAGGCCGGACTTCTATGGCTACACCTTC. J is TRBJ1-2 and V is TRBV6-6; D is ambiguous. In germline, CDR1 is MNHNY, CDR2 SVGAGI (reference sequence). Trimming removed 6 bases from V and 4 bases from J, with 9 bases in between. The CDR3 consists of 12 residues.

The chain couples TRBV7-9 to TRBJ2-7; D might be TRBD1 (5 bases). V was shortened by 1 base and J by 5 bases, with 12 bases between the two germline ends. Germline CDR1 is SEHNR and CDR2 is FQNEAQ (reference sequence). This CDR3 contains 14 residues. The CDR3 coding sequence is TGTGCCAGCAGCTTAGACAGGCTGATCCACGAGCAGTACTTC. Protein: CASSLDRLIHEQYF.